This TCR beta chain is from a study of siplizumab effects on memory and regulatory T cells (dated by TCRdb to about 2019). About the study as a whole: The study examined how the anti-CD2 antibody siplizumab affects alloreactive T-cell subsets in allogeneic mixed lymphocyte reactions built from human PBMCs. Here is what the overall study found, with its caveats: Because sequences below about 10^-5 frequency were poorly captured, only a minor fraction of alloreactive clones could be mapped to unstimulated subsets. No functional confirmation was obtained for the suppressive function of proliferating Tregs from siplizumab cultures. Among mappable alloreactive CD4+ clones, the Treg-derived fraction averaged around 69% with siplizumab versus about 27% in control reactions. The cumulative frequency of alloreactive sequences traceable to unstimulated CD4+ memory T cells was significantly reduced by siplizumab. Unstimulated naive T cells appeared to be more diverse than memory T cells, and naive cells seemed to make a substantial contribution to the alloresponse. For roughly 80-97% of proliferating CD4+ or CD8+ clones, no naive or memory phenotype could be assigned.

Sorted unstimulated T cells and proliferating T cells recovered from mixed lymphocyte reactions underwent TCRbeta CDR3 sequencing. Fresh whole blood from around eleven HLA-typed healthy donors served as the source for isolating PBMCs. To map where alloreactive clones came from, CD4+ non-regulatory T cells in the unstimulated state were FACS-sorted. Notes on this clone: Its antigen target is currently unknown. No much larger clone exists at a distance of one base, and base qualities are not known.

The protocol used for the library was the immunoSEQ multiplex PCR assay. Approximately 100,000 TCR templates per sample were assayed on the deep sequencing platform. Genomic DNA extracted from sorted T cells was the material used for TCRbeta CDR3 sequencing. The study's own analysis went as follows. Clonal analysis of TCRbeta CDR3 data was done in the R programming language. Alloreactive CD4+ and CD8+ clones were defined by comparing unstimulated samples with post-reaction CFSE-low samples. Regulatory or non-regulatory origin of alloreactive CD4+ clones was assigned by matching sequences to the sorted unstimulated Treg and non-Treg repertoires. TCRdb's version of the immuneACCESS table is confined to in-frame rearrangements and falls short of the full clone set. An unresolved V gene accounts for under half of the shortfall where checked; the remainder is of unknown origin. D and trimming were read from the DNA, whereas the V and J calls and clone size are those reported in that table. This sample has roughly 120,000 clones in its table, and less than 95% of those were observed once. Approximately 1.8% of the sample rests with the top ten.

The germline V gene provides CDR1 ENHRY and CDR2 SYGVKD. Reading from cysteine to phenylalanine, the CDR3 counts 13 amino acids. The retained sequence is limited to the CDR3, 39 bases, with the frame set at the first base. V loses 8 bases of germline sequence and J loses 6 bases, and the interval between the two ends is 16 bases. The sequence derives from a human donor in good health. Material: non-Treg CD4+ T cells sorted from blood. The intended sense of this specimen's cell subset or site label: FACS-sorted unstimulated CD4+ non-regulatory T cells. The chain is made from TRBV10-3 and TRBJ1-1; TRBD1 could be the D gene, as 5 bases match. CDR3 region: CAIGAAGMAEAFF. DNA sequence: TGTGCCATCGGGGCGGCAGGAATGGCTGAAGCTTTCTTT.